The next 21 T cell receptor beta chains were all read from a single sample in a study of OX40 agonist ivuxolimab in advanced cancers. Produced via immunoSEQ multiplex PCR; TCRdb's table is partial and in-frame only. Here the sample spans 75,000 to 95,000 clones, about nine tenths being singletons. The material sequenced was CD4+ or CD8+ T cells sorted from blood, taken in a trial of the OX40 agonist ivuxolimab. The source of these receptors is an adult with an advanced solid tumor such as melanoma, head and neck, liver or kidney cancer.

The chain has TRBV7-2 and TRBJ1-2, with 8 bases identical to TRBD1. Germline V gene sequence: CDR1 SGHTA, CDR2 FQGNSA. The V segment lost 2 bases and the J segment 2 bases; nucleotides outside the gene matches: 10. The CDR3 runs 17 residues. CDR3 nucleotides: TGTGCCAGCAGCTTAAGGGTTTCCGGACAGGGAAACTATGGCTACACCTTC. It yields the protein CASSLRVSGQGNYGYTF. Combining the CDR3 with reference TRBV7-2 and TRBJ1-2 gives the whole variable domain GAGVSQSPSNKVTEKGKDVELRCDPISGHTALYWYRQSLGQGLEFLIYFQGNSAPDKSGLPSDRFSAERTGGSVSTLTIQRTQQEDSAVYLCASSLRVSGQGNYGYTFGSGTRLTVV.

The chain recombines TRBV7-9 with TRBJ2-2; D could derive from TRBD1 or TRBD2 (5 bases each). The V and J ends lost 5 bases and 4 bases respectively, with 14 bases between them. Germline CDR1 reads SEHNR; CDR2 reads FQNEAQ (reference sequence). The CDR3 length is 15 residues. DNA for the CDR3: TGTGCCAGCAGCCGGGACCCGAAGGGCACCGGGGAGCTGTTTTTT. This sequence encodes CASSRDPKGTGELFF.

This clone appeared a single time. This rearrangement joins TRBV20-1 to TRBJ2-7; D unresolved. The CDR3 runs 11 residues. The V and J ends lost 2 bases and 5 bases respectively, with 7 bases between them. Germline V CDR1 and CDR2: DFQATT, SNEGSKA (reference sequence). The CDR3 nucleotides are TGCAGTGCTAGAAGTCTCGACGAGCAGTACTTC. As protein: CSARSLDEQYF.

This sequence joins TRBV7-3 and TRBJ2-7; D is possibly TRBD2 (6 bases). The CDR3 loop spans 15 amino acids. Between the trimmed V and J ends, which lost 2 bases and 2 bases, there was a span of 13 bases. CDR1 is SGHTA, CDR2 FQGTGA, per germline. The CDR3 spells CASSLWGVQTYEQYF. CDR3 DNA sequence: TGTGCCAGCAGCTTATGGGGGGTTCAAACCTACGAGCAGTACTTC.

This chain links TRBV5-1 with TRBJ2-7, with TRBD2 matching 11 bases. The J segment lost 3 bases and the V segment lost 4 bases, leaving 3 bases of the junction unmatched. Per germline, CDR1 SGHRS and CDR2 YFSETQ. This CDR3 spans 14 amino acids. CDR3 nucleotides: TGCGCCAGCAGCGCAGGGACTAGCGGCTACGAGCAGTACTTC. Translated, it gives CASSAGTSGYEQYF.

This clone has more than one count but fewer than ten. J is TRBJ1-5 and V is TRBV5-6; the D is unclear. V gave up 0 bases and J gave up 7 bases, with 5 bases separating them. Germline V gene sequence: CDR1 SGHDT, CDR2 YYEEEE. The CDR3 extends over 12 amino acids. The CDR3 nucleotides read TGTGCCAGCAGCTTGGTGGGGCAGCCCCAGCATTTT. This encodes CASSLVGQPQHF.

The J gene is TRBJ1-2, the V gene TRBV19; 11 positions agree with TRBD1. CDR3 length: 15 residues. Trimming removed 5 bases from V and 4 bases from J; junction bases left unmatched: 6. Looked up from germline, CDR1 is LNHDA and CDR2 is SQIVND (reference sequence). CDR3 sequence: CASSRGDRGIYGYTF. CDR3 coding DNA: TGTGCCAGTAGTCGGGGGGACAGGGGGATCTATGGCTACACCTTC.

The chain recombines TRBV7-9 with TRBJ2-3, with 10 bases identical to TRBD2. CDR1 and CDR2 (germline): SEHNR, FQNEAQ (reference sequence). V lost 5 bases, J lost 0 bases, and 11 bases stayed unmatched. The CDR3 consists of 18 residues. The CDR3 reads CASSRPSGRGASTDTQYF. CDR3 sequence (DNA): TGTGCCAGCAGCCGTCCAAGCGGGAGGGGGGCTAGCACAGATACGCAGTATTTT.

V usage is TRBV4-3 and J usage is TRBJ2-3, with 11 bases aligning to TRBD2. Germline-derived CDR1 and CDR2 are LGHNA and YSLEER. The CDR3 length is 19 residues. The J segment lost 4 bases and the V segment lost 1 base, leaving 13 bases of the junction unmatched. This CDR3 is CASSQGFSGRVFRADTQYF. In nucleotides, the CDR3 is TGCGCCAGCAGCCAAGGGTTTAGCGGGAGGGTTTTTAGGGCAGATACGCAGTATTTT.

The chain employs TRBV7-2 and TRBJ2-3; 7 nucleotides line up with TRBD1. The CDR3 loop spans 13 amino acids. J gave up 6 bases and V 5 bases, and 5 bases lay outside the gene matches. CDR1 is SGHTA and CDR2 is FQGNSA in the germline V gene. The CDR3 reads CASSEGAGDTQYF. CDR3 sequence (DNA): TGTGCCAGCAGCGAGGGGGCAGGGGATACGCAGTATTTT.

The chain links TRBV7-2 to TRBJ2-7; D tentatively fits TRBD1 or TRBD2 (5 bases each). Germline V gene data show CDR1 as SGHTA and CDR2 as FQGNSA. The V end lost 1 base, the J end lost 10 bases, and 20 bases lay between the germline ends. The CDR3 has 15 residues. The DNA for the CDR3 is TGTGCCAGCAGCTTAGGTGGGACCCAATTTCCCTCACAGTACTTC. Its translation is CASSLGGTQFPSQYF. Supplemented by reference TRBV7-2 and TRBJ2-7, the full variable domain reads GAGVSQSPSNKVTEKGKDVELRCDPISGHTALYWYRQSLGQGLEFLIYFQGNSAPDKSGLPSDRFSAERTGGSVSTLTIQRTQQEDSAVYLCASSLGGTQFPSQYFGPGTRLTVT.

The table lists this clone with a few counts. The rearrangement links TRBV2 to TRBJ2-7; 9 bases line up with TRBD1. After removal of 4 bases from V and 1 base from J, the junction contained 11 bases not matched to a gene. In germline, CDR1 is SNHLY, CDR2 FYNNEI. This CDR3 is built from 17 residues. CDR3 DNA: TGTGCCAGCAGTGTACAGGGGGCCGGGAGAAGGTCCTACGAGCAGTACTTC. This translates into CASSVQGAGRRSYEQYF.

The rearrangement joins TRBV28 to TRBJ1-1; 7 positions agree with TRBD1. V lost 7 bases, J lost 8 bases, and 10 bases stayed unmatched. CDR1 is MDHEN and CDR2 is SYDVKM in the germline V gene. The CDR3 consists of 13 residues. In DNA form, the CDR3 reads TGTGCCAGCAAAATACAGGGGATAGCGGAAGCTTTCTTT. The encoded protein is CASKIQGIAEAFF.

This clone was recorded once. The rearrangement joins TRBV28 to TRBJ1-2; 8 bases are shared with TRBD1. Germline V lookup: CDR1 MDHEN, CDR2 SYDVKM. The J segment lost 7 bases and the V segment lost 4 bases, leaving 11 bases of the junction unmatched. The length of the CDR3 is 15 residues. Written as DNA, the CDR3 is TGTGCCAGCAGTTCCCTTCTTCAGGGGGCTGGTGGCTACACCTTC. Translating gives CASSSLLQGAGGYTF.

The chain has TRBV20-1 and TRBJ2-7, with D hard to call. The CDR3 runs to 11 residues. The V end lost 6 bases, the J end lost 3 bases, and 9 bases lay between the germline ends. Germline V lookup: CDR1 DFQATT, CDR2 SNEGSKA (reference sequence). CDR3 residues: CSAWLGYEQYF. CDR3 nucleotide sequence: TGCAGTGCGTGGTTAGGCTACGAGCAGTACTTC.

This clone was counted a single time. This sequence joins TRBV7-9 and TRBJ2-3, with D tentatively TRBD2 (6 bases). The CDR3 length is 14 residues. Trimming shortened V by 3 bases and J by 3 bases, and 10 bases separated the two germline ends. Germline lookup yields CDR1 SEHNR and CDR2 FQNEAQ (reference sequence). Here the CDR3 reads CASSFEGGTDTQYF. The CDR3 nucleotides are TGTGCCAGCAGCTTCGAGGGAGGAACAGATACGCAGTATTTT.

The chain uses TRBV5-4 and TRBJ2-4; D gene ambiguous. The CDR3 sequence is 13 residues long. Trimming took off 3 bases at V and 4 bases at J, with 8 bases between the two ends. Germline CDR1 is SGHNT and CDR2 is YYREEE (reference sequence). The DNA for the CDR3 is TGTGCCAGCAGCTCGCGAGAGAAAAACATTCAGTACTTC. As protein: CASSSREKNIQYF.

The chain is built from TRBV29-1 and TRBJ2-1; no clear D gene. Germline CDR1 SQVTM, CDR2 ANQGSEA. This CDR3 spans 13 amino acids. V was trimmed by 7 bases and J by 6 bases, leaving 16 bases between them. The DNA for the CDR3 is TGCAGCGGATGCATCGCGGTGGTCAATGAGCAGTTCTTC. It yields the protein CSGCIAVVNEQFF.

The chain combines TRBV29-1 with TRBJ2-7, with 12 bases matching TRBD2. V lost 4 bases and J lost 5; bases outside the gene matches: 6. The germline CDR1 and CDR2 sequences are SQVTM and ANQGSEA. This CDR3 has 14 amino acids. In nucleotides, the CDR3 is TGCAGCGTTGGAGCGACTAGCGGGAGCCACGAGCAGTACTTC. This sequence encodes CSVGATSGSHEQYF.

The V and J genes are TRBV7-2 and TRBJ2-1, with no clear D. CDR1 SGHTA and CDR2 FQGNSA come from the germline V gene. This CDR3 is built from 14 residues. V lost 5 bases and J 7 bases, leaving 15 bases between the germline ends. Written as DNA, the CDR3 is TGTGCCAGCAGCCTGCAGTTAGGGATGAATGAGCAGTTCTTC. This codes for CASSLQLGMNEQFF.

This chain links TRBV21-1 with TRBJ1-5. TRBV21-1 is a pseudogene segment. CDR3 length: 17 amino acids. CDR3 residues: CASSKGGRRGENQPQHF. In nucleotides, the CDR3 is TGTGCCAGCAGCAAAGGTGGGAGACGGGGAGAAAATCAGCCCCAGCATTTT.